This record looks at one TCR beta chain sequence and its context. Its matching antigen is unknown. The V segment lost 3 bases and the J segment 5 bases; nucleotides outside the gene matches: 15. This CDR3 has 18 amino acids. Germline V gene data show CDR1 as LGHDT and CDR2 as YNNKEL (reference sequence). The source of the sample is a study of T cell responses to AZD1222 COVID-19 vaccine. Study-level points and caveats: A mostly white British donor set with more females was recruited, and clonal diversity was possibly underestimated.

Clones were read by immunoSEQ multiplex PCR, and TCRdb kept only the in-frame ones, dropping some. The data contain about 48,000 clones, around 86% of them singletons. This TCR was sampled from an adult who received the AZD1222 COVID-19 vaccine. The chain is built from TRBV3-1 (or the pseudogene TRBV3-2) and TRBJ2-5; 10 nucleotides line up with TRBD1. This material consisted of peripheral blood, taken 28 days after the second AZD1222 dose. CDR3 bases: TGTGCCAGCAGCCACCAATTCCTGACAGGGGGCAATAAGGAGACCCAGTACTTC. Protein product: CASSHQFLTGGNKETQYF.